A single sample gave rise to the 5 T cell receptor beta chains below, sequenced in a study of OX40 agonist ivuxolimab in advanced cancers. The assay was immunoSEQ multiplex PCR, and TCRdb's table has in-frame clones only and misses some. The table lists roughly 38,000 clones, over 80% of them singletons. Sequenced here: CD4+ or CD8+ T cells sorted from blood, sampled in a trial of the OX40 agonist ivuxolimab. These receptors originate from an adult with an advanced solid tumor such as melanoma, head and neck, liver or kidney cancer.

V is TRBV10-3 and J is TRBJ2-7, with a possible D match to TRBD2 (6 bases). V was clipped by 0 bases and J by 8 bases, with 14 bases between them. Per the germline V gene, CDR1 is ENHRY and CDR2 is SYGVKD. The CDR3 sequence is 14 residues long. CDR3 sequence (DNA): TGTGCCATCAGTGAGTCAACGGGACTGAGGAAGCAGTACTTC. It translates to CAISESTGLRKQYF.

The CDR3 sequence is CSARQENYGYTF. The CDR3 region has the DNA TGCAGCGCCCGACAGGAAAACTATGGCTACACCTTC. V is TRBV29-1 and J is TRBJ1-2, with D tentatively TRBD1 (6 bases). The CDR3 has 12 amino acids. V was pared by 7 bases and J by 2 bases, with 11 bases between. CDR1 is SQVTM, CDR2 ANQGSEA, per germline.

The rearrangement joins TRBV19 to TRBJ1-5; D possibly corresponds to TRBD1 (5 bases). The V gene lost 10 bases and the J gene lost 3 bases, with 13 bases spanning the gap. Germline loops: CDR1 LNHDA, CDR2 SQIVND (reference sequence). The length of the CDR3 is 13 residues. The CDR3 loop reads CATTRGDNQPQHF. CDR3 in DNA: TGTGCCACCACGAGGGGCGACAATCAGCCCCAGCATTTT.

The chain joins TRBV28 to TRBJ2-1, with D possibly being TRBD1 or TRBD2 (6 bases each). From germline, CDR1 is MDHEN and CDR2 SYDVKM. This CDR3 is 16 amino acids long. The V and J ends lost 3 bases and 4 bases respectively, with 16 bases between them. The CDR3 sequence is CASSLWGARAYNEQFF. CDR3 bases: TGTGCCAGCAGTTTGTGGGGGGCCAGGGCATACAATGAGCAGTTCTTC.

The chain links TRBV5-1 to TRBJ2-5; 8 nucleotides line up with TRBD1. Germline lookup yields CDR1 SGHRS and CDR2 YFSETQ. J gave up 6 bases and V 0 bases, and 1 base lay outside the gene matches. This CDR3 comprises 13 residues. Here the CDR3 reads CASSLGQGQTQYF. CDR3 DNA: TGCGCCAGCAGCTTGGGACAGGGGCAGACCCAGTACTTC. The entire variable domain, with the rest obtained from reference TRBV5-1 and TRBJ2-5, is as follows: KAGVTQTPRYLIKTRGQQVTLSCSPISGHRSVSWYQQTPGQGLQFLFEYFSETQRNKGNFPGRFSGRQFSNSRSEMNVSTLELGDSALYLCASSLGQGQTQYFGPGTRLLVL.